These 26 T cell receptor beta chains were sequenced from one sample in a study of post-analysis software for immune sequencing data. Whole-study results and caveats: Patients used about five TRBV segments, including TRBV5-6, TRBV5-1 and TRBV20-1, more often than controls.

These receptors have no known antigen. The authors incorporated unique molecular identifiers into the TCR beta cDNA libraries. One entry per CDR3 protein results from TCRdb running MiXCR on the PCR reads. The sample includes 450,000 to 650,000 distinct CDR3 sequences, roughly 40% of them seen just once. Sequenced material: blood. These receptors originate from a girl between 5 and 17 years old with multiple sclerosis.

The chain recombines TRBV29-1 with TRBJ2-1; 7 nucleotides align to TRBD1. This CDR3 has 13 amino acids. With 6 bases clipped from V and 7 bases from J, the junction kept 9 bases outside the gene matches. Germline V CDR1 and CDR2: SQVTM, ANQGSEA. CDR3 sequence reads: CSVGQGVWNEQFF. CDR3 bases: TGCAGCGTAGGGCAGGGGGTATGGAATGAGCAGTTCTTC.

This clonotype was seen a few times. The V gene is TRBV5-1, the J gene TRBJ1-2; no definite D call. CDR1 is SGHRS and CDR2 is YFSETQ in the germline V gene. This CDR3 has 12 amino acids. Trimming took off 0 bases at V and 7 bases at J, with 7 bases between the two ends. The DNA of the CDR3 is TGCGCCAGCAGCTTGGAGGGCCGTGGCTACACCTTC. The encoded protein is CASSLEGRGYTF.

J is TRBJ1-2 and V is TRBV7-9, with a tentative D call TRBD1 (5 bases). V was pared by 11 bases and J by 9 bases, with 16 bases between. Germline V lookup: CDR1 SEHNR, CDR2 FQNEAQ (reference sequence). The CDR3 runs to 11 residues. CDR3 region: CAQRGGGRYTF. CDR3 DNA sequence: TGTGCCCAGCGCGGGGGGGGACGCTACACCTTC.

To note about this clonotype: Since the CDR3 does not end with the conserved phenylalanine or tryptophan, this likely comes from a read error. The J gene is TRBJ2-3, the V gene TRBV7-9, with D perhaps given as TRBD1 or TRBD2 (5 bases each). The V and J ends lost 1 base and 2 bases respectively, with 19 bases between them. Germline-derived CDR1 and CDR2 are SEHNR and FQNEAQ (reference sequence). The CDR3 spans 18 residues. CDR3 loop: CASSLVGDEITVTDTQYL. The CDR3 DNA reads TGTGCCAGCAGCTTAGTGGGGGACGAAATTACCGTCACAGATACGCAGTATTTG.

This clonotype was seen more than once but under ten times. The chain recombines TRBV20-1 with TRBJ2-5; 9 positions match TRBD1. The CDR3 covers 14 residues. The ends lost 4 bases at V and 5 bases at J; junction bases unmatched: 8. The germline V gene has CDR1 DFQATT and CDR2 SNEGSKA (reference sequence). The CDR3, as DNA: TGCAGTGCTAAAAAGGACAGGGGTGGTGAGACCCAGTACTTC. It specifies CSAKKDRGGETQYF.

This clonotype was counted between two and nine times. The CDR3, as DNA: TGCAGCGTTGAAGTACAGGGAGATCCGCAAGAGACCCAGTACTTC. It codes for CSVEVQGDPQETQYF. The rearrangement joins TRBV29-1 to TRBJ2-5; tentatively, D is TRBD1 (6 bases). Trimming took 1 base from V and 2 from J, leaving 14 bases between them. The CDR3 loop spans 15 amino acids. From germline, CDR1 is SQVTM and CDR2 ANQGSEA.

The rearrangement uses TRBV4-1 and TRBJ2-7, with 10 positions matching TRBD1. The CDR3 runs 15 residues. The V and J ends lost 2 bases and 3 bases, in that order; junction bases with no gene match: 4. Germline CDR1 is MGHRA and CDR2 is YSYEKL. DNA for the CDR3: TGCGCCAGCAGCCAACGGGACAGGGGAGACTACGAGCAGTACTTC. This translates into CASSQRDRGDYEQYF.

This chain joins TRBV12-3 or TRBV12-4 and TRBJ1-5; D gene ambiguous. CDR3 length equals 13 residues. Deletions cut 2 bases from V and 15 bases from J, with 17 bases between. The CDR3 loop reads CASSLTPQNGWHF. DNA of the CDR3: TGTGCCAGCAGTTTAACCCCACAAAATGGATGGCATTTT.

Of note for this clonotype: An end of the junction differs from the germline gene, which may be a read error. This rearrangement joins TRBV6-1 to TRBJ2-1; 16 bases agree with TRBD2. Germline V gene data show CDR1 as MNHNS and CDR2 as SASEGT. The CDR3 has 19 amino acids. The CDR3 nucleotides are TGTGCCGGCAGAGCCGGGACTAGCGGGAGGGCCCTCTCCTACAATGAGCAGTTCTTC. Protein product: CAGRAGTSGRALSYNEQFF.

The chain employs TRBV12-3 or TRBV12-4 and TRBJ2-3; a weak D match, TRBD2 (6 bases). Trimming took 5 bases from V and 5 from J, leaving 17 bases between them. This CDR3 has 15 residues. Here the CDR3 DNA reads TGTGCCAGCAGTCCCCCAATTAGCGGCGGAGATACGCAGTATTTT. This encodes CASSPPISGGDTQYF.

V is TRBV6-5 and J is TRBJ2-7; D possibly matches TRBD1 or TRBD2 (5 bases each). V lost 2 bases to trimming and J lost 2 bases, with 13 bases between them. Germline V gene lookup returns CDR1 MNHEY and CDR2 SVGAGI. The CDR3 covers 15 residues. This CDR3 reads CASSYPRDPPYEQYF. The CDR3 DNA sequence: TGTGCCAGCAGTTACCCCCGGGACCCCCCCTACGAGCAGTACTTC.

About this clonotype itself: One junction end does not reproduce the germline sequence, and a read error may be involved. The genes are TRBV5-1 and TRBJ1-2; D possibly corresponds to TRBD1 (6 bases). CDR1 and CDR2 from the germline V gene are SGHRS and YFSETQ. The CDR3 covers 16 residues. CDR3 sequence: CASSLPGQGLTNGYTF. CDR3 bases: TGCGCTAGCAGCTTACCGGGACAAGGCCTAACTAATGGCTACACCTTC.

This clonotype appeared once. The J gene is TRBJ2-7, the V gene TRBV7-2, with D uncertain. Germline V gene sequence: CDR1 SGHTA, CDR2 FQGNSA. The CDR3 totals 15 residues. Trimming pared 2 bases from V and 5 bases from J, leaving 16 bases between. CDR3 residues: CASSLHHYTTDEQYF. CDR3 bases: TGTGCCAGCAGCTTACACCACTATACTACGGACGAGCAGTACTTC.

The V gene is TRBV19, the J gene TRBJ1-1; TRBD1 might be the D (5 bases). The V and J ends lost 3 bases and 3 bases respectively, with 14 bases between them. The CDR3 loop spans 15 amino acids. Germline loops: CDR1 LNHDA, CDR2 SQIVND (reference sequence). The CDR3 DNA follows: TGTGCCAGTAGTATTGGCTTCAGGGTAGACACTGAAGCTTTCTTT. This gives the protein CASSIGFRVDTEAFF.

This clonotype has more than one count but fewer than ten. The CDR3: CASSLEWTHYNEQFF. In DNA form, the CDR3 reads TGTGCCAGCAGTTTAGAATGGACGCACTACAATGAGCAGTTCTTC. The chain carries TRBV12-3 or TRBV12-4 and TRBJ2-1; D unresolved. V shed 1 base and J shed 3 bases, with 10 bases lying between them. This CDR3 has 15 amino acids.

The V call is TRBV7-9, the J call TRBJ1-1; TRBD1 matches 9 bases. The ends lost 5 bases at V and 6 bases at J; junction bases unmatched: 4. The CDR3 sequence is 13 residues long. CDR1 and CDR2 from the germline V gene are SEHNR and FQNEAQ (reference sequence). CDR3 loop: CASSGDRVAEAFF. For the CDR3, the DNA is TGTGCCAGCAGCGGGGACAGGGTAGCTGAAGCTTTCTTT. The variable domain in full, with the rest retrieved from reference TRBV7-9 and TRBJ1-1, is DTGVSQNPRHKITKRGQNVTFRCDPISEHNRLYWYRQTLGQGPEFLTYFQNEAQLEKSRLLSDRFSAERPKGSFSTLEIQRTEQGDSAMYLCASSGDRVAEAFFGQGTRLTVV.

This clonotype was detected only a few times. The chain is built from TRBV29-1 and TRBJ1-1, with unresolved D. Trimming took off 4 bases at V and 6 bases at J, with 12 bases between the two ends. Germline CDR1 is SQVTM and CDR2 is ANQGSEA. CDR3 length equals 12 residues. DNA for the CDR3: TGCAGCGTTGCCCCCCGGACCGCTGAAGCTTTCTTT. Translation gives CSVAPRTAEAFF.

This rearrangement joins TRBV6-5 to TRBJ1-2; no reliable D call. The CDR3 runs to 13 residues. V gave up 6 bases and J gave up 5 bases, with 13 bases separating them. CDR1 and CDR2 from the germline V gene are MNHEY and SVGAGI. CDR3 bases: TGTGCCAGCAGGAGAGGGATCCCGTATGGCTACACCTTC. Its protein is CASRRGIPYGYTF.

This chain connects TRBV12-3 or TRBV12-4 to TRBJ1-2; no reliable D call. The CDR3 totals 13 residues. Trimming took off 8 bases at V and 7 bases at J, with 17 bases between the two ends. The CDR3 loop reads CASATSDGGGYTF. CDR3 DNA: TGTGCCAGCGCTACGTCTGACGGCGGTGGCTACACCTTC.

This clonotype was seen at least ten times. This chain connects TRBV29-1 to TRBJ2-7; weak D call: TRBD1 (5 bases). The CDR3 has 12 amino acids. The germline V gene has CDR1 SQVTM and CDR2 ANQGSEA. Trimming shortened V by 4 bases and J by 6 bases, and 13 bases separated the two germline ends. CDR3 residues: CSVGQGGPEQYF. In DNA, the CDR3 is TGCAGCGTTGGGCAGGGTGGTCCCGAGCAGTACTTC.

The rearrangement uses TRBV10-3 and TRBJ2-5; tentative D call: TRBD1 (6 bases). Germline assignment: CDR1 ENHRY and CDR2 SYGVKD. The V and J ends lost 5 bases and 4 bases respectively, with 14 bases between them. The CDR3 runs 14 residues. CDR3 DNA: TGTGCCATCAGTCGGGCAGGGGTGGGAGAGACCCAGTACTTC. Its translation: CAISRAGVGETQYF.

This clonotype turned up a few times. This rearrangement joins TRBV27 to TRBJ2-5; maybe TRBD2 (6 bases). Germline V CDR1 and CDR2: MNHEY, SMNVEV (reference sequence). The CDR3 loop spans 13 amino acids. The V end was cut by 4 bases, the J end by 11 bases, with 17 bases between. In DNA, the CDR3 is TGTGCCAGCAGTTATGGCCCTAGGAGGGAGCAGTACTTC. This codes for CASSYGPRREQYF.

This chain connects TRBV20-1 to TRBJ1-1; tentatively, D is TRBD1 (5 bases). Germline CDR1 reads DFQATT; CDR2 reads SNEGSKA (reference sequence). Trimming took off 6 bases at V and 5 bases at J, with 16 bases between the two ends. This CDR3 region has 13 residues. Written as DNA, the CDR3 is TGCAGTGCCGAGGGTGGCGGGGGAACTGAAGCTTTCTTT. This encodes CSAEGGGGTEAFF.

J is TRBJ1-4 and V is TRBV6-5; no clear D gene. Germline V gene lookup returns CDR1 MNHEY and CDR2 SVGAGI. The V and J ends lost 6 bases and 3 bases respectively, with 14 bases between them. The CDR3 runs 15 residues. The CDR3 reads CASRPGRGSNEKLFF. CDR3 nucleotides: TGTGCCAGCAGGCCCGGACGGGGATCTAATGAAAAACTGTTTTTT.

V gene TRBV5-6 combines with J gene TRBJ2-1; TRBD2 matches 16 bases. The CDR3 extends over 22 amino acids. V was clipped by 2 bases and J by 3 bases; unmatched bases: 17. In germline, CDR1 is SGHDT, CDR2 YYEEEE. The CDR3 sequence is CASSFPSGLAGGPDTYYNEQFF. The CDR3 DNA sequence: TGTGCCAGCAGCTTCCCCTCGGGACTAGCGGGGGGGCCCGATACCTACTACAATGAGCAGTTCTTC.

In DNA form, the CDR3 reads TGCGCCAGCAGTGAGTCTTACGGTGAAGCTTTCTTT. Translation: CASSESYGEAFF. The chain employs TRBV10-1 and TRBJ1-1, with D unclear. CDR1 is WNHNN and CDR2 is SYGVQD in the germline V gene (reference sequence). CDR3 size: 12 residues. Trimming removed 0 bases from V and 7 bases from J, with 6 bases in between.